One sample yielded the 9 T cell receptor beta chains listed below, sequenced in a study of cytomegalovirus exposure and HLA in healthy donors. The PCR made use of 60 Vbeta and 13 Jbeta primers. The data were produced by immunoSEQ multiplex PCR, yet TCRdb's version contains in-frame clones alone and is incomplete. Altogether 100,000 to 150,000 clones are present, around four fifths being singletons, with the ten largest covering about 20%. Sequencing used PBMCs. The receptors were sampled from a man aged 18 to 35 in good health and CMV-seropositive.

The chain joins TRBV5-8 to TRBJ1-1, with 9 positions matching TRBD1. The J segment lost 9 bases and the V segment lost 1 base, leaving 10 bases of the junction unmatched. Per germline, CDR1 SGHTS and CDR2 YDEGEE. This CDR3 spans 15 amino acids. The CDR3 DNA reads as TGTGCCAGCAGCTTGCCCGCCCGGACAGGGGAAAAAGCTTTCTTT. It specifies CASSLPARTGEKAFF.

This clone was seen a few times. The chain carries TRBV5-4 and TRBJ2-7, with 7 bases matching TRBD1. CDR1 is SGHNT and CDR2 is YYREEE in the germline V gene (reference sequence). The V and J ends lost 5 bases and 1 base, in that order; junction bases with no gene match: 3. This CDR3 is 13 amino acids long. The CDR3 sequence: CASRETGSYEQYF. In DNA form, the CDR3 reads TGTGCCAGCAGGGAGACAGGGTCCTACGAGCAGTACTTC.

This chain uses TRBV11-2 with TRBJ2-2; D is unclear. The CDR3 is made up of 15 amino acids. CDR1 and CDR2 (germline): SGHAT, FQNNGV. The V end lost 4 bases, the J end lost 1 base, and 10 bases lay between the germline ends. CDR3 loop: CASSSLTLNTGELFF. Here the CDR3 DNA reads TGTGCCAGCAGCTCCTTGACACTGAACACCGGGGAGCTGTTTTTT.

The chain combines TRBV27 with TRBJ2-7; D may be TRBD1 (5 bases). The CDR3 runs 12 residues. From germline, CDR1 is MNHEY and CDR2 SMNVEV (reference sequence). The V end lost 5 bases, the J end lost 4 bases, and 9 bases lay between the germline ends. CDR3: CASSHQGYEQYF. The DNA of the CDR3 is TGTGCCAGCAGTCATCAGGGTTACGAGCAGTACTTC.

This rearrangement joins TRBV7-9 to TRBJ2-7; D is possibly TRBD2 (6 bases). The CDR3 consists of 14 residues. V was clipped by 5 bases and J by 2 bases, with 13 bases between them. Germline-derived CDR1 and CDR2 are SEHNR and FQNEAQ (reference sequence). The CDR3 protein is CASSPPGAAYEQYF. The CDR3 DNA reads as TGTGCCAGCAGCCCCCCGGGAGCAGCCTACGAGCAGTACTTC.

This chain joins TRBV15 and TRBJ2-3; D is uncertain. This CDR3 is 12 amino acids long. V lost 2 bases and J 9 bases, leaving 9 bases between the germline ends. The germline CDR1 and CDR2 sequences are LNHNV and YYDKDF (reference sequence). CDR3 bases: TGTGCCACCAGCAGACCTTGGAGCACGCAGTATTTT. Translated: CATSRPWSTQYF.

The V gene is TRBV6-5, the J gene TRBJ1-4; D might be TRBD1 (6 bases). CDR3 length: 15 amino acids. Trimming removed 5 bases at V and 7 bases at J, with 17 bases between. The germline gives CDR1 MNHEY, CDR2 SVGAGI. The CDR3 sequence: CASSRGQFGGEKLFF. The CDR3 DNA is TGTGCCAGCAGTCGCGGACAGTTCGGAGGTGAAAAACTGTTTTTT.

V usage is TRBV5-1 and J usage is TRBJ1-3; no firm D call. Between the trimmed V and J ends, which lost 4 bases and 3 bases, there was a span of 5 bases. CDR1 is SGHRS and CDR2 is YFSETQ in the germline V gene. This CDR3 spans 12 amino acids. The CDR3: CASSAGGNTIYF. CDR3 sequence (DNA): TGCGCCAGCAGCGCGGGTGGAAACACCATATATTTT.

This clone was seen a handful of times. This sequence joins TRBV7-9 and TRBJ2-2, with 11 bases that match TRBD1. The CDR3 totals 16 residues. The ends lost 4 bases at V and 6 bases at J; junction bases unmatched: 7. CDR1 and CDR2 (germline): SEHNR, FQNEAQ (reference sequence). The CDR3 sequence is CASSSGQGAFSGELFF. CDR3 DNA sequence: TGTGCCAGCAGCTCAGGACAGGGGGCATTTTCCGGGGAGCTGTTTTTT.